These 21 T cell receptor beta chains came from one sample sequenced in a study of beta chain features in type 1 diabetes. Antigen specificity for these receptors is unknown. Overall study findings and caveats: In all four CD4+ subsets, TCRB CDR3 length was significantly, moderately reduced in type 1 diabetes.

Reverse transcription of all isolated RNA meant that expressed TCRB transcripts were sequenced. Only in-frame clones appear in the TCRdb table, and some are missing; sequencing was by immunoSEQ multiplex PCR. The sample has over 650,000 clones; 11% to 15% are singletons. The sample taken for sequencing was naive CD4+ T cells from blood. The receptor set was obtained from a man in his late teens or twenties with type 1 diabetes.

The V gene is TRBV7-9, the J gene TRBJ1-1; D gene unclear. The CDR3 length is 13 residues. Germline-derived CDR1 and CDR2 are SEHNR and FQNEAQ (reference sequence). Trimming pared 3 bases from V and 5 bases from J, leaving 10 bases between. The CDR3 sequence: CASSFTSGTEAFF. CDR3 DNA sequence: TGTGCCAGCAGCTTCACCTCGGGGACTGAAGCTTTCTTT.

This clone showed up just a few times. This chain joins TRBV4-1 and TRBJ1-2, with TRBD1 as a possible D gene (5 bases). The CDR3 is 15 residues long. Deletions cut 0 bases from V and 5 bases from J, with 13 bases between. The germline V gene encodes CDR1 MGHRA and CDR2 YSYEKL. CDR3: CASSQDPGEGYGYTF. The CDR3, as DNA: TGCGCCAGCAGCCAAGATCCCGGGGAGGGGTATGGCTACACCTTC.

V usage is TRBV9 and J usage is TRBJ1-2, with TRBD1 matching 8 bases. Germline V CDR1 and CDR2: SGDLS, YYNGEE. This CDR3 comprises 14 residues. Trimming at V came to 3 bases and at J to 10 bases, leaving 11 bases not matched to a gene. CDR3 in DNA: TGTGCCAGCAGCGGAAAGACAGGGGTCGGTTACTACACCTTC. Translating gives CASSGKTGVGYYTF.

This clone was detected a few times. The V and J genes are TRBV19 and TRBJ1-1; 8 bases agree with TRBD1. Germline values: CDR1 LNHDA, CDR2 SQIVND (reference sequence). The CDR3 loop spans 15 amino acids. The junction had 6 bases not matched to a gene; V was cut back by 5 bases and J by 1 base. The chain's CDR3 is CASSSQGAGNTEAFF. The CDR3 region has the DNA TGTGCCAGTAGTTCCCAGGGGGCGGGGAACACTGAAGCTTTCTTT.

This clone was observed a handful of times. The chain carries TRBV4-3 and TRBJ2-7; possibly TRBD1 for D (5 bases). V gave up 2 bases and J gave up 5 bases, with 13 bases separating them. CDR3 length equals 14 residues. CDR1 LGHNA and CDR2 YSLEER come from the germline V gene. The CDR3 DNA reads TGCGCCAGCAGCCAACAGGGCCTTTCGCACGAGCAGTACTTC. Protein: CASSQQGLSHEQYF.

This clone was recorded only once. V and J are TRBV9 and TRBJ1-3; D might be TRBD1 (6 bases). Germline CDR1 reads SGDLS; CDR2 reads YYNGEE. There are 15 residues in the CDR3. V dropped 2 bases and J dropped 3 bases, with 12 bases sitting between them. The CDR3 loop reads CASSVVGAGGNTIYF. CDR3 DNA: TGTGCCAGCAGCGTCGTGGGGGCTGGTGGAAACACCATATATTTT.

This clone was seen a few times. The chain carries TRBV7-2 and TRBJ1-5; possibly TRBD1 for D (5 bases). The CDR3 runs 15 residues. The germline gives CDR1 SGHTA, CDR2 FQGNSA. Trimming took 3 bases from V and 2 from J, leaving 11 bases between them. Here the CDR3 reads CASSLGRDGNQPQHF. The CDR3 DNA is TGTGCCAGCAGCTTGGGCAGGGATGGCAATCAGCCCCAGCATTTT. Complete variable domain (other parts from reference TRBV7-2 and TRBJ1-5): GAGVSQSPSNKVTEKGKDVELRCDPISGHTALYWYRQSLGQGLEFLIYFQGNSAPDKSGLPSDRFSAERTGGSVSTLTIQRTQQEDSAVYLCASSLGRDGNQPQHFGDGTRLSIL.

The V gene is TRBV5-1, the J gene TRBJ2-1; possible D gene TRBD2, 6 bases. Trimming pared 0 bases from V and 12 bases from J, leaving 19 bases between. CDR3 length: 15 residues. Germline CDR1 is SGHRS and CDR2 is YFSETQ. The CDR3 is CASSLEGGIYDGQFF. CDR3 in DNA: TGCGCCAGCAGCTTGGAGGGAGGCATCTATGATGGGCAGTTCTTC. Combining the CDR3 with reference TRBV5-1 and TRBJ2-1 gives the whole variable domain KAGVTQTPRYLIKTRGQQVTLSCSPISGHRSVSWYQQTPGQGLQFLFEYFSETQRNKGNFPGRFSGRQFSNSRSEMNVSTLELGDSALYLCASSLEGGIYDGQFFGPGTRLTVL.

The chain uses TRBV9 and TRBJ2-3, with D perhaps matching TRBD2 (7 bases). CDR3 length equals 17 residues. The germline CDR1 and CDR2 sequences are SGDLS and YYNGEE. The ends were cut back, 0 bases at V and 1 base at J, with 15 bases in the middle. The CDR3 nucleotides are TGTGCCAGCAGCGTAGAGGGGGGGACCACGGGCACAGATACGCAGTATTTT. Translation gives CASSVEGGTTGTDTQYF. Based on the CDR3 plus reference TRBV9 and TRBJ2-3, the full variable domain is DSGVTQTPKHLITATGQRVTLRCSPRSGDLSVYWYQQSLDQGLQFLIQYYNGEERAKGNILERFSAQQFPDLHSELNLSSLELGDSALYFCASSVEGGTTGTDTQYFGPGTRLTVL.

The chain is built from TRBV6-6 and TRBJ2-7; 7 bases match TRBD1. The germline V gene has CDR1 MNHNY and CDR2 SVGAGI (reference sequence). This CDR3 comprises 14 residues. With 6 bases clipped from V and 1 base from J, the junction kept 6 bases outside the gene matches. The CDR3 coding sequence is TGTGCCAGCAGGGCACAGGGGAATTCCTACGAGCAGTACTTC. This sequence encodes CASRAQGNSYEQYF.

This clone came up a few times. The chain combines TRBV15 with TRBJ2-7, with D possibly being TRBD1 (5 bases). V was trimmed by 1 base and J by 2 bases, leaving 12 bases between them. CDR1 LNHNV and CDR2 YYDKDF come from the germline V gene (reference sequence). CDR3 length: 15 amino acids. This CDR3 reads CATSRGQGEAYEQYF. The CDR3 nucleotides read TGTGCCACCAGCAGAGGTCAAGGGGAAGCCTACGAGCAGTACTTC.

This CDR3 is CSAFTGDGYEQYF. DNA of the CDR3: TGCAGCGCTTTCACAGGGGACGGCTACGAGCAGTACTTC. This chain links TRBV29-1 with TRBJ2-7; 7 bases agree with TRBD1. The CDR3 is 13 amino acids. Unmatched junction bases numbered 9, after V lost 7 bases and J lost 3 bases. The germline CDR1 and CDR2 sequences are SQVTM and ANQGSEA.

The V call is TRBV28, the J call TRBJ2-3; 9 positions match TRBD2. CDR1 is MDHEN, CDR2 SYDVKM, per germline. Losses at the gene ends were 4 bases for V and 3 bases for J; bases not matched to a gene: 5. CDR3 size: 15 residues. DNA of the CDR3: TGTGCCAGCAGTTCAGCGGGGGGCACGACAGATACGCAGTATTTT. Encoded protein: CASSSAGGTTDTQYF.

This clone has a handful of counts. This sequence joins TRBV30 and TRBJ1-1; 9 bases line up with TRBD1. CDR1 and CDR2 (germline): GTSNPN, SVGIG (reference sequence). This CDR3 contains 15 residues. V lost 4 bases, J lost 7 bases, and 13 bases stayed unmatched. CDR3 region: CAWIRLDRGGGEAFF. The CDR3 DNA is TGTGCCTGGATCCGTCTAGACAGGGGGGGAGGTGAAGCTTTCTTT.

This clone was found a few times. The CDR3, as DNA: TGTGCCACCACCACAGATACGCAGTATTTT. Protein sequence: CATTTDTQYF. V gene TRBV28 combines with J gene TRBJ2-3; D unclear. This CDR3 region has 10 residues. Trimming took 10 bases from V and 2 from J, leaving 4 bases between them. The germline CDR1 and CDR2 sequences are MDHEN and SYDVKM. Full variable domain (rest looked up from reference TRBV28 and TRBJ2-3): DVKVTQSSRYLVKRTGEKVFLECVQDMDHENMFWYRQDPGLGLRLIYFSYDVKMKEKGDIPEGYSVSREKKERFSLILESASTNQTSMYLCATTTDTQYFGPGTRLTVL.

This clone was seen a handful of times. The chain uses TRBV6-5 and TRBJ1-1; TRBD1 aligns across 9 bases. Trimming cost V 7 bases and J 7 bases; bases outside gene matches: 10. This CDR3 has 14 amino acids. CDR1 and CDR2 from the germline V gene are MNHEY and SVGAGI. CDR3 nucleotides: TGTGCCAGCAACCTAGACAGGGGGTATGGTGAAGCTTTCTTT. Protein product: CASNLDRGYGEAFF.

This clone was recorded a few times. J is TRBJ2-7 and V is TRBV9; D might be TRBD1 or TRBD2, each matching 5 bases. The germline gives CDR1 SGDLS, CDR2 YYNGEE. There are 14 residues in the CDR3. Trimming stripped 0 bases from V and 3 bases from J, with 10 bases between. As DNA, the CDR3 is TGTGCCAGCAGCGTAGACCAGGGAGTCTACGAGCAGTACTTC. As protein: CASSVDQGVYEQYF.

This clone was found a few times. V usage is TRBV7-9 and J usage is TRBJ2-7, with 10 bases matching TRBD1. CDR1 and CDR2 (germline): SEHNR, FQNEAQ (reference sequence). The V gene end was trimmed by 5 bases and the J gene end by 3 bases; junction bases not matched to a gene: 1. The CDR3 contains 13 residues. The CDR3 region has the DNA TGTGCCAGCAGCCGGGACAGGGGCTACGAGCAGTACTTC. This sequence encodes CASSRDRGYEQYF.

This chain links TRBV30 with TRBJ1-1, with D hard to call. Germline V lookup: CDR1 GTSNPN, CDR2 SVGIG (reference sequence). Trimming stripped 4 bases from V and 1 base from J, with 16 bases between. The CDR3 contains 15 residues. CDR3 coding DNA: TGTGCCTGGAACGTGGGGAAGGCCGGGAACACTGAAGCTTTCTTT. It encodes CAWNVGKAGNTEAFF. Full variable domain (rest looked up from reference TRBV30 and TRBJ1-1): SQTIHQWPATLVQPVGSPLSLECTVEGTSNPNLYWYRQAAGRGLQLLFYSVGIGQISSEVPQNLSASRPQDRQFILSSKKLLLSDSGFYLCAWNVGKAGNTEAFFGQGTRLTVV.

The chain uses TRBV7-9 and TRBJ1-5; D possibly corresponds to TRBD1 (5 bases). CDR3 size: 14 residues. The V gene's germline CDR1 is SEHNR and CDR2 FQNEAQ (reference sequence). V lost 5 bases and J 2 bases, leaving 10 bases between the germline ends. CDR3 sequence (DNA): TGTGCCAGCAGCAGGGGCAGAGGCAATCAGCCCCAGCATTTT. Encoded protein: CASSRGRGNQPQHF. Based on the CDR3 plus reference TRBV7-9 and TRBJ1-5, the full variable domain is DTGVSQNPRHKITKRGQNVTFRCDPISEHNRLYWYRQTLGQGPEFLTYFQNEAQLEKSRLLSDRFSAERPKGSFSTLEIQRTEQGDSAMYLCASSRGRGNQPQHFGDGTRLSIL.

This clone was observed a few times. This rearrangement joins TRBV14 to TRBJ1-2; tentatively, D is TRBD1 (5 bases). V lost 0 bases and J lost 5, with 13 bases in between. The germline gives CDR1 SGHDN, CDR2 FVKESK. This CDR3 comprises 15 residues. The CDR3 is CASSQDRGGGYGYTF. The CDR3 region has the DNA TGTGCCAGCAGCCAAGATCGGGGCGGTGGGTATGGCTACACCTTC.